The 16 T cell receptor beta chains given below trace back to one sample, sequenced in a study of shared clonotypes between healthy human individuals. Assay: immunoSEQ multiplex PCR; the TCRdb copy retains only in-frame clones and omits some. Of roughly 1.5 million clones in the sample, approximately 98% were seen once. Sequencing was done on a sample of naive CD4+ T cells sorted from blood. Regarding subset: CD45RA+ positively selected. These receptors were collected from a man aged 25-40 years in good health.

The chain is built from TRBV18 and TRBJ2-2; D might be TRBD1 (6 bases). Trimming pared 6 bases from V and 4 bases from J, leaving 30 bases between. The CDR3 totals 20 residues. CDR1 and CDR2 (germline): KGHSH, LQKENI. CDR3 DNA: TGTGCCAGCTCCCCGTTTAAGGGACAAGGGCGTCGATTCCGCACCGGGGAGCTGTTTTTT. Translated, it gives CASSPFKGQGRRFRTGELFF.

The CDR3 DNA reads TGCAGTTACTTTAACAGGGTCCGGGAGCAGTACTTC. This translates into CSYFNRVREQYF. The genes are TRBV29-1 and TRBJ2-7, with D possibly being TRBD1 (6 bases). The CDR3 is made up of 12 amino acids. Germline assignment: CDR1 SQVTM and CDR2 ANQGSEA.

The rearrangement uses TRBV19 and TRBJ1-1, with D possibly TRBD1 on 5 matching bases. Germline V lookup: CDR1 LNHDA, CDR2 SQIVND (reference sequence). The CDR3 is made up of 15 amino acids. V was pared by 1 base and J by 4 bases, with 13 bases between. The CDR3: CASSIASRGGTEAFF. CDR3 nucleotide sequence: TGTGCCAGTAGTATAGCTTCGCGGGGGGGCACTGAAGCTTTCTTT. The variable domain in full, with the rest retrieved from reference TRBV19 and TRBJ1-1, is DGGITQSPKYLFRKEGQNVTLSCEQNLNHDAMYWYRQDPGQGLRLIYYSQIVNDFQKGDIAEGYSVSREKKESFPLTVTSAQKNPTAFYLCASSIASRGGTEAFFGQGTRLTVV.

The CDR3 loop reads CASSLPGGPWGEQFF. CDR3 DNA sequence: TGTGCCAGCAGCTTACCGGGAGGGCCTTGGGGTGAGCAGTTCTTC. This chain connects TRBV7-9 to TRBJ2-1, with 8 bases matching TRBD2. Germline-derived CDR1 and CDR2 are SEHNR and FQNEAQ (reference sequence). The CDR3 is made up of 15 amino acids. V lost 2 bases and J lost 9; bases outside the gene matches: 9.

The chain combines TRBV18 with TRBJ2-7, with D perhaps matching TRBD2 (5 bases). With 1 base removed from V and 6 bases from J, the gap between germline ends came to 10 bases. This CDR3 spans 13 amino acids. Germline CDR1 reads KGHSH; CDR2 reads LQKENI. The CDR3 bases are TGTGCCAGCTCACCACTGCCGGCGGGCGAGCAGTACTTC. This encodes CASSPLPAGEQYF.

The V call is TRBV9, the J call TRBJ2-1; 8 bases are shared with TRBD2. Trimming at V came to 3 bases and at J to 4 bases, leaving 9 bases not matched to a gene. This CDR3 spans 16 amino acids. From germline, CDR1 is SGDLS and CDR2 YYNGEE. Written as DNA, the CDR3 is TGTGCCAGCAGCGCTCTGCGGGAGGCCTTATACAATGAGCAGTTCTTC. Translating gives CASSALREALYNEQFF.

The V and J genes are TRBV7-2 and TRBJ1-2, with D hard to call. Per the germline V gene, CDR1 is SGHTA and CDR2 is FQGNSA. V lost 5 bases and J lost 3, with 13 bases in between. The CDR3 loop spans 14 amino acids. CDR3 amino acids: CASSVATEDYGYTF. The CDR3 coding sequence is TGTGCCAGCAGCGTTGCGACCGAGGACTATGGCTACACCTTC.

V and J are TRBV20-1 and TRBJ2-1; possible D gene TRBD2, 5 bases. CDR3 size: 11 residues. Germline V gives CDR1 DFQATT, CDR2 SNEGSKA (reference sequence). Here the CDR3 DNA reads TGCAGGCCTAGAGGGCACAATGAGCAGTTCTTC. It yields the protein CRPRGHNEQFF.

V usage is TRBV5-1 and J usage is TRBJ2-3; TRBD2 is a possible D gene (5 bases). Germline assignment: CDR1 SGHRS and CDR2 YFSETQ. The CDR3 runs to 15 residues. Trimming took off 0 bases at V and 2 bases at J, with 10 bases between the two ends. CDR3 in amino acids: CASSLAGLNTDTQYF. Written as DNA, the CDR3 is TGCGCCAGCAGCTTGGCCGGACTTAACACAGATACGCAGTATTTT.

This chain connects TRBV9 to TRBJ2-7, with 7 bases lining up with TRBD2. The germline gives CDR1 SGDLS, CDR2 YYNGEE. The CDR3 loop spans 18 amino acids. J lost 3 bases, V lost 3 bases, and 18 bases had no gene match. CDR3 residues: CASSARGELWGSNYEQYF. The CDR3 region has the DNA TGTGCCAGCAGCGCCCGGGGGGAACTCTGGGGTTCCAACTACGAGCAGTACTTC.

The rearrangement links TRBV18 to TRBJ2-7, with TRBD2 as a possible D gene (6 bases). Trimming removed 0 bases from V and 5 bases from J, with 17 bases in between. Germline V gene sequence: CDR1 KGHSH, CDR2 LQKENI. The CDR3 has 16 amino acids. DNA for the CDR3: TGTGCCAGCTCACCACCGGGGGGTCAGGCACCCCACGAGCAGTACTTC. Protein product: CASSPPGGQAPHEQYF.

Comment on this clone: The same CDR3 is also encoded by other DNA sequences in this sample. This chain connects TRBV20-1 to TRBJ2-3; D is unclear. This CDR3 has 10 residues. CDR1 and CDR2 from the germline V gene are DFQATT and SNEGSKA (reference sequence). V was clipped by 5 bases and J by 4 bases, with 4 bases between them. CDR3 bases: TGCAGTGCTGGTTCAGATACGCAGTATTTT. Its protein is CSAGSDTQYF.

V is TRBV18 and J is TRBJ2-4, with D possibly being TRBD1 (6 bases). This CDR3 is 16 amino acids long. CDR1 KGHSH and CDR2 LQKENI come from the germline V gene. V dropped 3 bases and J dropped 0 bases, with 12 bases sitting between them. CDR3 DNA sequence: TGTGCCAGCTCACCGTCAGGGGCACTAGCCAAAAACATTCAGTACTTC. It specifies CASSPSGALAKNIQYF.

The chain links TRBV6-1 to TRBJ2-7; weak D call: TRBD1 (5 bases). Deletions cut 1 base from V and 0 bases from J, with 10 bases between. The CDR3 runs to 15 residues. The germline V gene has CDR1 MNHNS and CDR2 SASEGT. In nucleotides, the CDR3 is TGTGCCAGCAGTGAAGTTGAGACAGACTCCTACGAGCAGTACTTC. Residues: CASSEVETDSYEQYF.

The chain carries TRBV9 and TRBJ1-5; D remains ambiguous. The germline V gene encodes CDR1 SGDLS and CDR2 YYNGEE. Trimming left V 4 bases short and J 0 bases short, with 14 bases between. There are 16 residues in the CDR3. The CDR3 reads CASSPSEPYSNQPQHF. The CDR3 DNA follows: TGTGCCAGCAGCCCATCGGAGCCTTATAGCAATCAGCCCCAGCATTTT.

This chain uses TRBV6-5 with TRBJ2-3, with 9 bases identical to TRBD1. Germline CDR1 and CDR2: MNHEY and SVGAGI. The junction had 7 bases not matched to a gene; V was cut back by 2 bases and J by 4 bases. This CDR3 is built from 16 residues. The CDR3: CASSYLGTGFADTQYF. CDR3 coding DNA: TGTGCCAGCAGTTACCTCGGGACAGGGTTCGCAGATACGCAGTATTTT.